Each of the 22 T cell receptor beta chains below was sequenced from the same sample in a study of blood T cell repertoires in COVID-19. The table came from immunoSEQ multiplex PCR; TCRdb's copy has only in-frame clones and leaves some out. The table records 120,000 or so clones, approximately 71% of them present only once. Sequencing was carried out using peripheral blood. Receptor source: a woman in her sixties or seventies with acute or convalescent COVID-19.

This chain links TRBV27 with TRBJ1-2; no clear D. Germline V gene sequence: CDR1 MNHEY, CDR2 SMNVEV (reference sequence). Trimming stripped 5 bases from V and 8 bases from J, with 21 bases between. This CDR3 comprises 15 residues. CDR3 nucleotide sequence: TGTGCCAGCAGTCCCACCACGGGAGTTCAGAGCGGCTACACCTTC. Protein: CASSPTTGVQSGYTF.

This clone appeared a single time. The chain couples TRBV24-1 to TRBJ2-5, with D possibly TRBD1 on 6 matching bases. The CDR3 length is 12 residues. Trimming cost V 7 bases and J 5 bases, with 10 bases left between them. Looked up from germline, CDR1 is KGHDR and CDR2 is SFDVKD. CDR3 in amino acids: CATRGQGETQYF. As DNA, the CDR3 is TGTGCCACCAGGGGGCAGGGGGAGACCCAGTACTTC.

The J gene is TRBJ1-3, the V gene TRBV3-1 (or the pseudogene TRBV3-2); 8 bases agree with TRBD1. The V and J ends lost 4 bases and 0 bases, in that order; junction bases with no gene match: 11. The CDR3 sequence is 18 residues long. From germline, CDR1 is LGHDT and CDR2 YNNKEL (reference sequence). CDR3 in amino acids: CASSRIAGQAPSGNTIYF. Here the CDR3 DNA reads TGTGCCAGCAGCCGAATTGCGGGACAGGCGCCCTCTGGAAACACCATATATTTT.

V and J are TRBV7-9 and TRBJ2-3; D unresolved. The germline V and J ends were trimmed by 1 base and 4 bases, with 6 bases remaining between them. This CDR3 is 13 amino acids long. Germline V gene data show CDR1 as SEHNR and CDR2 as FQNEAQ (reference sequence). CDR3 protein: CASSLVAADTQYF. CDR3 bases: TGTGCCAGCAGCTTAGTGGCGGCAGATACGCAGTATTTT.

This clone occurred a few times. The V and J genes are TRBV19 and TRBJ2-5; D is uncertain. Trimming left V 0 bases short and J 0 bases short, with 20 bases between. This CDR3 has 19 residues. CDR1 is LNHDA and CDR2 is SQIVND in the germline V gene (reference sequence). The CDR3 region has the DNA TGTGCCAGTAGTATAGATCCTTTACAGCCCCTCTCGTACCAAGAGACCCAGTACTTC. This gives the protein CASSIDPLQPLSYQETQYF.

This clone has a handful of counts. The chain uses TRBV7-9 and TRBJ1-4; D may be TRBD1 (6 bases). Per germline, CDR1 SEHNR and CDR2 FQNEAQ (reference sequence). Trimming removed 5 bases from V and 7 bases from J, with 23 bases in between. The CDR3 consists of 17 residues. CDR3 loop: CASSPRAGELLGEKLFF. The CDR3 DNA sequence: TGTGCCAGCAGCCCCCGTGCAGGGGAACTTTTAGGTGAAAAACTGTTTTTT.

The chain recombines TRBV29-1 with TRBJ2-3, with D possibly matching TRBD2 (5 bases). CDR3 length: 15 residues. Trimming took off 7 bases at V and 0 bases at J, with 17 bases between the two ends. Germline CDR1 reads SQVTM; CDR2 reads ANQGSEA. The DNA of the CDR3 is TGCAGCGCTCAAGGACTTGCCTATAGCACAGATACGCAGTATTTT. The encoded protein is CSAQGLAYSTDTQYF.

This chain connects TRBV10-3 to TRBJ2-7, with D possibly being TRBD2 (5 bases). The V end lost 5 bases, the J end lost 5 bases, and 16 bases lay between the germline ends. The CDR3 totals 14 residues. Germline V CDR1 and CDR2: ENHRY, SYGVKD. The chain's CDR3 is CAISSLGGRDEQYF. Written as DNA, the CDR3 is TGTGCCATCAGTTCGCTCGGAGGTAGGGACGAGCAGTACTTC.

The chain employs TRBV4-1 and TRBJ2-3; 13 nucleotides match TRBD2. This CDR3 has 16 amino acids. Germline CDR1 and CDR2: MGHRA and YSYEKL. J lost 1 base, V lost 4 bases, and 2 bases had no gene match. The DNA of the CDR3 is TGCGCCAGCAGCCGCGGACTAGCGGGAGGCACAGATACGCAGTATTTT. Amino acid sequence: CASSRGLAGGTDTQYF.

The chain is built from TRBV29-1 and TRBJ1-4; no clear D. Germline V gives CDR1 SQVTM, CDR2 ANQGSEA. V dropped 7 bases and J dropped 5 bases, with 8 bases sitting between them. The CDR3 is 11 residues long. This chain's CDR3 is CSARLNEKLFF. CDR3 sequence (DNA): TGCAGCGCGAGACTGAATGAAAAACTGTTTTTT.

The chain is built from TRBV19 and TRBJ2-7; tentatively, D is TRBD1 (6 bases). The CDR3 loop spans 12 amino acids. V shed 3 bases and J shed 8 bases, with 11 bases lying between them. CDR1 LNHDA and CDR2 SQIVND come from the germline V gene (reference sequence). The CDR3 loop is CASSIKGEKQYF. CDR3 nucleotides: TGTGCCAGTAGTATTAAGGGGGAGAAGCAGTACTTC.

The chain employs TRBV25-1 and TRBJ2-1; D is possibly TRBD1 (6 bases). Per germline, CDR1 MGHDK and CDR2 SYGVNS. V was shortened by 6 bases and J by 0 bases, with 12 bases between the two germline ends. This CDR3 region has 15 residues. CDR3 residues: CASSDRPSSYNEQFF. The CDR3 nucleotides read TGTGCCAGCAGCGACAGGCCGAGCTCCTACAATGAGCAGTTCTTC.

The chain carries TRBV5-4 and TRBJ2-3, with TRBD2 as a possible D gene (5 bases). V lost 4 bases and J 5 bases, leaving 23 bases between the germline ends. The CDR3 runs to 17 residues. Germline-derived CDR1 and CDR2 are SGHNT and YYREEE (reference sequence). CDR3 region: CASSTSFKGEGRDTQYF. The CDR3 DNA sequence: TGTGCCAGCAGCACTTCTTTTAAGGGAGAAGGCAGAGATACGCAGTATTTT.

The V gene is TRBV5-1, the J gene TRBJ2-3, with 8 bases fitting TRBD2. CDR1 and CDR2 from the germline V gene are SGHRS and YFSETQ. V trimming: 6 bases; J trimming: 4 bases; junction bases outside the gene matches: 7. There are 14 residues in the CDR3. Written as DNA, the CDR3 is TGCGCCAGCAAGGGACGGGAGGGATCAGATACGCAGTATTTT. Translated, it gives CASKGREGSDTQYF.

The chain combines TRBV4-3 with TRBJ2-3; D unresolved. Trimming took 0 bases from V and 5 from J, leaving 6 bases between them. From germline, CDR1 is LGHNA and CDR2 YSLEER. This CDR3 has 13 residues. This CDR3 is CASSQDYGDTQYF. The CDR3 region has the DNA TGCGCCAGCAGCCAAGACTACGGAGATACGCAGTATTTT.

This clone was seen a handful of times. The CDR3 DNA follows: TGTGCCTGGAGTGTGGGGCCCACCTACGAGCAGTACTTC. This sequence encodes CAWSVGPTYEQYF. The V and J genes are TRBV30 and TRBJ2-7, with D possibly TRBD1 on 5 matching bases. The V end lost 0 bases, the J end lost 2 bases, and 8 bases lay between the germline ends. Looked up from germline, CDR1 is GTSNPN and CDR2 is SVGIG (reference sequence). The CDR3 has 13 amino acids.

The gene calls are TRBV10-1 and TRBJ2-5, with 7 bases lining up with TRBD1. V lost 6 bases, J lost 5 bases, and 6 bases stayed unmatched. CDR1 is WNHNN and CDR2 is SYGVQD in the germline V gene (reference sequence). This CDR3 spans 13 amino acids. The CDR3 protein is CASSPGQTETQYF. In DNA, the CDR3 is TGCGCCAGCAGCCCGGGACAGACGGAGACCCAGTACTTC.

This chain uses TRBV20-1 with TRBJ2-1; TRBD1 agrees at 8 bases. This CDR3 is 11 amino acids long. Germline lookup yields CDR1 DFQATT and CDR2 SNEGSKA (reference sequence). V lost 6 bases and J lost 10; bases outside the gene matches: 5. The CDR3 is CSATRDREQFF. CDR3 bases: TGCAGTGCAACCCGGGACAGGGAGCAGTTCTTC.

The chain carries TRBV3-1 (or the pseudogene TRBV3-2) and TRBJ2-3, with 10 nucleotides matching TRBD2. The CDR3 is 16 amino acids. V trimming: 3 bases; J trimming: 11 bases; junction bases outside the gene matches: 14. Germline lookup yields CDR1 LGHDT and CDR2 YNNKEL (reference sequence). CDR3 nucleotides: TGTGCCAGCAGCCAGCGGACTAGCGGCGGGCAGGGAGGGCAGTATTTT. It translates to CASSQRTSGGQGGQYF.

This clone was detected once. The chain is built from TRBV24-1 and TRBJ2-3; D possibly corresponds to TRBD2 (6 bases). Trimming pared 2 bases from V and 1 base from J, leaving 18 bases between. The CDR3 contains 18 residues. CDR1 is KGHDR, CDR2 SFDVKD, per germline. CDR3 region: CATSDSLRGGGGTDTQYF. CDR3 in DNA: TGTGCCACCAGTGATTCCCTACGGGGAGGTGGTGGCACAGATACGCAGTATTTT.

This sequence joins TRBV11-2 and TRBJ2-2; 12 bases match TRBD2. In germline, CDR1 is SGHAT, CDR2 FQNNGV. CDR3 size: 17 residues. J lost 3 bases, V lost 2 bases, and 4 bases had no gene match. DNA for the CDR3: TGTGCCAGCAGCTTATTACTAGCGGGGGGAGACACCGGGGAGCTGTTTTTT. Translated, it gives CASSLLLAGGDTGELFF.

The genes are TRBV5-4 and TRBJ2-7; D may be TRBD1 (7 bases). The CDR3 has 14 amino acids. With 3 bases removed from V and 1 base from J, the gap between germline ends came to 11 bases. CDR1 and CDR2 from the germline V gene are SGHNT and YYREEE (reference sequence). In DNA form, the CDR3 reads TGTGCCAGCAGCTCGACAGGGACTTCCTACGAGCAGTACTTC. It specifies CASSSTGTSYEQYF.